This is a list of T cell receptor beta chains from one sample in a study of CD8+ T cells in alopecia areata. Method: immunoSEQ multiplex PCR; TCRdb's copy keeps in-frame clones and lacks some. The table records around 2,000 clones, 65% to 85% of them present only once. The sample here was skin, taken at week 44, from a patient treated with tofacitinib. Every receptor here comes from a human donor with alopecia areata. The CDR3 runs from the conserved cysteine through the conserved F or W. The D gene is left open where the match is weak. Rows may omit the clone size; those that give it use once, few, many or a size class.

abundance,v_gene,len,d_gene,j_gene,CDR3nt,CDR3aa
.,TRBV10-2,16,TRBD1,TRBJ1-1,TGCGCCAGCAGCGGGGACAGGGGGGGAATGAACACTGAAGCTTTCTTT,CASSGDRGGMNTEAFF
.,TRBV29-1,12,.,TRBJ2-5,TGCAGCGCTGACCTAGGGGTAGAGACCCAGTACTTC,CSADLGVETQYF
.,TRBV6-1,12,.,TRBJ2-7,TGTGCCAGCAGTGTATCTTCCTACGAGCAGTACTTC,CASSVSSYEQYF
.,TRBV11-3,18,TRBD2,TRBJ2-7,TGTGCCAGCAGCTCCCTAGCGGGGGGCCGGAAGGGGGTCTACGAGCAGTACTTC,CASSSLAGGRKGVYEQYF
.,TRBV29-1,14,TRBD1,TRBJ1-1,TGCAGCGTGGTCTTAGGGGGCACGGTACCTGAAGCTTTCTTT,CSVVLGGTVPEAFF
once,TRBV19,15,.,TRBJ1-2,TGTGCCAGCAATCTTGGGGCGGCTGTATGGGATGGCTACACCTTC,CASNLGAAVWDGYTF
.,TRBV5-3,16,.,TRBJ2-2,TGTGCCAGAAGCTTGGAAGCGGAGACGAACACCGGGGAGCTGTTTTTT,CARSLEAETNTGELFF
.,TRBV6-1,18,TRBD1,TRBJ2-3,TGTGCCAGCAGTGAGAAGGGTATCGGGACAGGGTACACAGATACGCAGTATTTT,CASSEKGIGTGYTDTQYF
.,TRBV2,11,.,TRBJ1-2,TGTGCCAGCAGTGAATTATATGGCTACACCTTC,CASSELYGYTF
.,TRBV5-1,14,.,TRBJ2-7,TGCGCCAGCAGCTCGTCAGGGGGGTCCTACGAGCAGTACTTC,CASSSSGGSYEQYF
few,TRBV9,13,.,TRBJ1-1,TGTGCCAGCAGCGTAGGGATGTTCACTGAAGCTTTCTTT,CASSVGMFTEAFF
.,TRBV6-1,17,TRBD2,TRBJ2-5,TGTGCCAGCAGTGCCGGGACTAGCTCACCTTCCCAAGAGACCCAGTACTTC,CASSAGTSSPSQETQYF
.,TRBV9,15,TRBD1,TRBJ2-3,TGTGCCAGCAGCGTTGGACAGGGTGGTACAGATACGCAGTATTTT,CASSVGQGGTDTQYF
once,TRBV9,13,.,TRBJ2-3,TGTGCCAGCAGCGTAGTGGCCACAGATACGCAGTATTTT,CASSVVATDTQYF
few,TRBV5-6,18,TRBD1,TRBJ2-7,TGTGCCAGCAGACAAAGCGGGACAGGGGGGATGATACCCTACGAGCAGTACTTC,CASRQSGTGGMIPYEQYF
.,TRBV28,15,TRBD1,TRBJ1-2,TGTGCCAGCAGTTTAATCGGGACAGACCTCTATGGCTACACCTTC,CASSLIGTDLYGYTF
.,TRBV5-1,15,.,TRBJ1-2,TGCGCCAGCAGCTTGGGTTCAGGGCGGGACTATGGCTACACCTTC,CASSLGSGRDYGYTF
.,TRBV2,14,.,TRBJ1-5,TGTGCCAGCAGTCGAATTCTTAGCAATCAGCCCCAGCATTTT,CASSRILSNQPQHF
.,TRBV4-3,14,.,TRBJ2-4,TGCGCCAGCAGCCAACAAACCGGGACAAACATTCAGTACTTC,CASSQQTGTNIQYF
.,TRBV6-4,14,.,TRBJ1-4,TGTGCCAGCAGTGAGGGGGCGACTAATGAAAAACTGTTTTTT,CASSEGATNEKLFF
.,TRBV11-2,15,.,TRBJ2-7,TGTGCCAGCAGCTTACGGGGCCTGGGCTCCTACGAGCAGTACTTC,CASSLRGLGSYEQYF
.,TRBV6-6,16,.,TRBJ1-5,TGTGCCAGCAGTTCATACGGGTTACAGTTCAATCAGCCCCAGCATTTT,CASSSYGLQFNQPQHF
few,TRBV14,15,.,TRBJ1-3,TGTGCCAGCAGCCAAGCCGCGGTCTCTGGAAACACCATATATTTT,CASSQAAVSGNTIYF
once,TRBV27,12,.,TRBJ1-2,TGTGCCAGCAGTAGGGCCGGATATGGCTACACCTTC,CASSRAGYGYTF
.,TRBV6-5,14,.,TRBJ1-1,TGTGCCAGCAGTTACTCGCCCGAGCGCGCTGAAGCTTTCTTT,CASSYSPERAEAFF
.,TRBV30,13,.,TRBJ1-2,TGTGCCTCACCGACAGGCGTTAACTATGGCTACACCTTC,CASPTGVNYGYTF
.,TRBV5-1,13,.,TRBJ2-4,TGCGCCAGCAGTCCGGTCGCCAAAAACATTCAGTACTTC,CASSPVAKNIQYF
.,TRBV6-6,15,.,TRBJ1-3,TGTGCCAGCAGTTACTCCGTCGGAGCTGGAAACACCATATATTTT,CASSYSVGAGNTIYF
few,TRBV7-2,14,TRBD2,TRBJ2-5,TGTGCCAGCAGCTTGACGGGGGGGCCTGAGACCCAGTACTTC,CASSLTGGPETQYF
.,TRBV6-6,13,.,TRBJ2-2,TGTGCCAGCAGAGAGTTAAACACCGGGGAGCTGTTTTTT,CASRELNTGELFF
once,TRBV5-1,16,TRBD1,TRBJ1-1,TGCGCCAGCAGCAACCTCCAGACAGGGTCGGGCACTGAAGCTTTCTTT,CASSNLQTGSGTEAFF
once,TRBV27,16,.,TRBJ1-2,TGTGCCAGCAGTTTAAGGGCACAGGGCTTTAACTATGGCTACACCTTC,CASSLRAQGFNYGYTF
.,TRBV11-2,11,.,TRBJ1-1,TGTGCCAGCAGCTCCGCGGGGTACGCTTTCTTT,CASSSAGYAFF
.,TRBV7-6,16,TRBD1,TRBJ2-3,TGTGCCAGCAGCTTATCGCTTGGACAGGGGGAAGATACGCAGTATTTT,CASSLSLGQGEDTQYF
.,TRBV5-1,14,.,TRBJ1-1,TGCGCCAGCAGCTTTCAGGGCGGGGGCACTGAAGCTTTCTTT,CASSFQGGGTEAFF
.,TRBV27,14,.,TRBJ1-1,TGTGCCAGCAGTTTACGGCAGAGTAACACTGAAGCTTTCTTT,CASSLRQSNTEAFF
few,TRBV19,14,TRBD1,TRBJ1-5,TGTGCCAGTCGACAGGGAGATGGCAATCAGCCCCAGCATTTT,CASRQGDGNQPQHF
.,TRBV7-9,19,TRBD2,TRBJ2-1,TGTGCCAGCAGCCTCCGACTAGCGGGGGGGATTAGCTCCTACAATGAGCAGTTCTTC,CASSLRLAGGISSYNEQFF
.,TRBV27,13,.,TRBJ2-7,TGTGCCACCGCAAGGAAACTCACCTACGAGCAGTACTTC,CATARKLTYEQYF
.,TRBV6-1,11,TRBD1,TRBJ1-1,TGTGCCAGCGGACAGGGTAATCCGGTTTTCTTT,CASGQGNPVFF
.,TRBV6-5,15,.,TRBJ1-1,TGTGCCAGCAGTTATTTCGACAATGCCAACACTGAAGCTTTCTTT,CASSYFDNANTEAFF
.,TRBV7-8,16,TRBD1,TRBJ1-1,TGTGCCAGCAGCTCCGGTTGGGACAGGAGGAACACTGAAGCTTTCTTT,CASSSGWDRRNTEAFF
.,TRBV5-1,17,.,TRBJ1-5,TGCGCCAGCAGCTTGGAAGGTTCAGGGTTTGGCAATCAGCCCCAGCATTTT,CASSLEGSGFGNQPQHF
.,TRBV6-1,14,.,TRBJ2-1,TGTGCCAGCAGTGATTGGGGACGCAACAATGAGCAGTTCTTC,CASSDWGRNNEQFF
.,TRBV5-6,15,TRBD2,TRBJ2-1,TGTGCCAGCAGCTTAGCGGGGGGGGCCGGAAATGAGCAGTTCTTC,CASSLAGGAGNEQFF
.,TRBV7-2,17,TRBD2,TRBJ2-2,TGTGCCAGCAGCTCAAGGAGCGGGGGGGCTTCTACCGGGGAGCTGTTTTTT,CASSSRSGGASTGELFF
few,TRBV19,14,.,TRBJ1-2,TGTGCCAGTAGTATGAGGCGACAGGACTATGGCTACACCTTC,CASSMRRQDYGYTF
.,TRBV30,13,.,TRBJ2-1,TGTGCCTGGAGCTATTTCGGGGGAAATGAGCAGTTCTTC,CAWSYFGGNEQFF
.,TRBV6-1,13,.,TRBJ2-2,TGTGCCAGCATGTCAGGGCGGACCGGGGAGCTGTTTTTT,CASMSGRTGELFF
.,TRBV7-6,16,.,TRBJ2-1,TGTGCCAGCAGCTTAGCCGGGGATGTATCCTACAATGAGCAGTTCTTC,CASSLAGDVSYNEQFF
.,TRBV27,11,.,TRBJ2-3,TGTGCCAGTAAGCAAGCAGATACGCAGTATTTT,CASKQADTQYF
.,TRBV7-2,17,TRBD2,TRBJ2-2,TGTGCCAGCAGCCCGTTCCGGGGGGGGGTTCAATCCGGGGAGCTGTTTTTT,CASSPFRGGVQSGELFF